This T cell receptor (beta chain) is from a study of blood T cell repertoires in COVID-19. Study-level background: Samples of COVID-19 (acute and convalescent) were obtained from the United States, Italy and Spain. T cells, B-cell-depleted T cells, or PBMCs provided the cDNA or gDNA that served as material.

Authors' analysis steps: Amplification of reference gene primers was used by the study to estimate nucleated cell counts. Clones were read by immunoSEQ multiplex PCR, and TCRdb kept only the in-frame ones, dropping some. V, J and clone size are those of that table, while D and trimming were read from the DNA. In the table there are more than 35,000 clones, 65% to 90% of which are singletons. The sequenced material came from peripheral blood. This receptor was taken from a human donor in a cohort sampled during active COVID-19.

The CDR3: CASSLTDTQYF. The CDR3 DNA reads as TGTGCCAGCAGCCTCACAGATACGCAGTATTTT. The chain has TRBV12-3 or TRBV12-4 and TRBJ2-3; D not certain. The CDR3 runs to 11 residues. Trimming cost V 6 bases and J 2 bases, with 3 bases left between them.